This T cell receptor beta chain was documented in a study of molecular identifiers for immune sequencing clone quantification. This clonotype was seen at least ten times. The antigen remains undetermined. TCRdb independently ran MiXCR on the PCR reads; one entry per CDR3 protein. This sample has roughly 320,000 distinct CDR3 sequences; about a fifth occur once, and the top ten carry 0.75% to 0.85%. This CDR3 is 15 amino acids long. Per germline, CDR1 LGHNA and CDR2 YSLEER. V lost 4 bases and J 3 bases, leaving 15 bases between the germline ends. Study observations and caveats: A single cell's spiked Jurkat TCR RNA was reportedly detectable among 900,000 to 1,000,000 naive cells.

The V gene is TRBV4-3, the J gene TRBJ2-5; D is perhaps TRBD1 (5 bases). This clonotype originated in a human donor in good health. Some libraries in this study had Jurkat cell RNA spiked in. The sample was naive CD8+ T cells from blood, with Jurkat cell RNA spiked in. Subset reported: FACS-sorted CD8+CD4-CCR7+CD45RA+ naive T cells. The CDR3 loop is CASSPGAGLKETQYF. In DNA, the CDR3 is TGCGCCAGCAGCCCTGGGGCAGGGTTGAAAGAGACCCAGTACTTC.